This T cell receptor beta chain originates from a study of blood T cell repertoires in COVID-19. Study-wide background: Sites across the United States, Italy and Spain contributed samples from acute and convalescent COVID-19. Nucleic acid was either cDNA or gDNA, and it came from T cells, B-cell-depleted T cells, or PBMCs.

The V end lost 4 bases, the J end lost 7 bases, and 5 bases lay between the germline ends. The CDR3 totals 12 residues. Per the germline V gene, CDR1 is LGHNA and CDR2 is YNFKEQ. Study processing details: Counts of nucleated cells, estimated from reference gene primer amplification, were obtained. Data came from immunoSEQ multiplex PCR; TCRdb stores just in-frame clones and leaves some out. The D gene and trimming were derived from the DNA, and the V and J assignments and clone size from that table. The sample lists about 20,000 clones; about 85% were seen once. This sequence originates from a human donor with active COVID-19. The donor label of this sample is uncertain. The genes are TRBV4-2 and TRBJ1-6; D unresolved. The specimen was peripheral blood. The CDR3 sequence is CASSPSNSPLHF. The DNA for the CDR3 is TGTGCCAGCAGCCCTTCCAATTCACCCCTCCACTTT.